This TCR beta chain originates from a study of cytomegalovirus exposure and HLA in healthy donors. PCR amplification relied on 60 Vbeta primers (plus 13 Jbeta primers). Generated by immunoSEQ multiplex PCR, the TCRdb table keeps only in-frame clones and is missing some. The sample lists about 190,000 clones, almost 80% occurring once. Germline V gene lookup returns CDR1 SGHDT and CDR2 YYEEEE. With V trimmed by 4 bases and J by 2 bases, 6 bases remained unmatched. This CDR3 is 16 amino acids long. V gene TRBV5-6 combines with J gene TRBJ2-3; 11 bases fit TRBD2. This TCR derives from a woman in her late teens or twenties in good health and CMV-seronegative. Sequences were obtained from PBMCs. The CDR3 DNA is TGTGCCAGCAGCATTTTAGCGGGGGGGCTCACAGATACGCAGTATTTT. Translated: CASSILAGGLTDTQYF.